This TCR beta chain appears in the sequencing data of a study of graft-versus-host responses after intestinal transplantation. About the study: Anti-thymocyte globulin induction preceded approximately three years of tacrolimus and steroid maintenance in all recipients.

Some clones are missing from TCRdb's copy, which holds only in-frame ones; the method was immunoSEQ multiplex PCR. The profile shows approximately 77,000 clones, 92% of them singletons. Overall study findings and caveats: There were GvH clones found in recipient marrow, and some of them appeared first in ileum or blood. Early HvG declines after transplant were associated with peak circulating GvH clone levels. Within the allografts of patients who had graft-donor T cell macrochimerism, graft-versus-host to host-versus-graft clonal ratios were high.

A word on this clone: The antigen is unknown.

The V and J ends lost 4 bases and 2 bases, in that order; junction bases with no gene match: 1. The CDR3 has 15 residues. Germline V lookup: CDR1 SGHRS, CDR2 YFSETQ. The receptor was derived from a human patient who received an intestinal transplant, so some T cells may come from the graft donor. The rearrangement uses TRBV5-1 and TRBJ2-5, with TRBD2 matching over 14 bases. The sample in question was PBMCs, obtained 98 days after intestinal transplantation. The CDR3: CASSGTSGGQETQYF. CDR3 coding DNA: TGCGCCAGCAGCGGGACTAGCGGGGGACAAGAGACCCAGTACTTC.